This TCR beta chain is drawn from a study of cytomegalovirus exposure and HLA in healthy donors. Study-wide findings and caveats: Earlier analysis looked at TCR beta V segments, and most were productive about 90% or about 30% of the time. TCR beta chains numbering approximately 150 were designated cytomegalovirus-associated.

With 60 Vbeta and 13 Jbeta primers, the PCR was carried out. Assay: immunoSEQ multiplex PCR; the TCRdb copy retains only in-frame clones and omits some. The table includes some 150,000 clones, 60% to 85% detected once. To note about this clone: Its antigen is currently unknown.

The material sequenced was PBMCs. This receptor was identified in a male donor in good health and CMV-seronegative.

The CDR3 nucleotides are TGTGCCAGCAGTGGGGGACAGGGGGCCGCCGACGAGCAGTACTTC. Protein sequence: CASSGGQGAADEQYF. The chain links TRBV6-1 to TRBJ2-7; 12 nucleotides line up with TRBD1. V was pared by 4 bases and J by 5 bases, with 6 bases of the junction left unmatched. CDR3 length equals 15 residues. The germline V gene encodes CDR1 MNHNS and CDR2 SASEGT.